This is a list of T cell receptor beta chains from one sample in a study of human T cells and chemical hapten exposure. Each CDR3 protein is one row after TCRdb ran MiXCR on the RACE reads. Of under 200,000 distinct CDR3 sequences listed, 25% to 30% are singletons. This specimen was whole blood, taken in connection with sensitization to the hapten diphenylcyclopropenone (DPC). The receptors shown here come from a woman in her twenties or thirties with alopecia areata. Some clones in this sample may be carry-over from other donors' samples. CDR3s include the opening cysteine and the closing phenylalanine or tryptophan. Fields, in order: J gene, V gene, clone size, D gene, CDR3 protein, CDR3 DNA. A D gene is named only where the DNA matches it firmly. Clone size is stated in some rows and not others, as once, few, many or a class when expanded.

TRBJ2-1,TRBV5-5,few,TRBD2,CASSFGREGFF,TGTGCCAGCAGCTTTGGTCGGGAGGGGTTCTTC
TRBJ2-4,TRBV11-2,-,TRBD2,CASSLVRGEVRIQYF,TGTGCCAGCAGCTTAGTTCGGGGGGAAGTACGCATTCAGTACTTC
TRBJ2-2,TRBV5-4,many,TRBD1,CASSSTDRGTGELFF,TGTGCCAGCAGCTCGACGGACAGGGGCACCGGGGAGCTGTTTTTT
TRBJ1-1,TRBV5-1,few,-,CASSLAQGNTEAFF,TGCGCCAGCAGCTTAGCACAGGGGAACACTGAAGCTTTCTTT
TRBJ2-1,TRBV7-2,-,-,CASSLVAASYNEQFF,TGTGCCAGCAGCTTGGTAGCGGCCTCCTACAATGAGCAGTTCTTC
TRBJ2-3,TRBV7-2,once,TRBD1,CASSETGAYTDTQYF,TGTGCCAGCAGCGAGACAGGGGCGTACACAGATACGCAGTATTTT
TRBJ2-7,TRBV28,-,-,CASSPEDRYEQYF,TGTGCCAGCAGTCCAGAAGACAGGTACGAGCAGTACTTC
TRBJ2-4,TRBV6-5,few,-,CASAWRDRDIQYF,TGTGCCAGCGCCTGGAGGGATAGAGACATTCAGTACTTC
TRBJ2-5,TRBV7-3,-,-,CASSQVGGGQETQYF,TGTGCCAGCAGCCAAGTGGGGGGCGGCCAAGAGACCCAGTACTTC
TRBJ1-5,TRBV19,few,TRBD1,CASRGGQGGNQPQHF,TGTGCCAGTAGGGGGGGACAGGGGGGCAATCAGCCCCAGCATTTT
TRBJ2-7,TRBV10-3,few,-,CAISVGNGEQYF,TGTGCCATCAGTGTAGGGAACGGCGAGCAGTACTTC
TRBJ1-5,TRBV24-1,-,-,CATSDPGSGNQPQHF,TGTGCCACCAGTGATCCCGGGAGTGGCAATCAGCCCCAGCATTTT
TRBJ2-7,TRBV28,few,TRBD1,CPRWGKGGQGLCYEQYF,TGTCCCAGATGGGGGAAAGGGGGACAGGGTTTGTGCTACGAGCAGTACTTC
TRBJ1-5,TRBV7-8,-,-,CASSNYGGGDQPQHF,TGTGCCAGCAGCAATTACGGTGGGGGCGATCAGCCCCAGCATTTT
TRBJ2-3,TRBV28,many,TRBD1,CASSLGTGGLNTQYF,TGTGCCAGCAGTTTGGGGACAGGGGGGTTGAATACGCAGTATTTT
TRBJ1-4,TRBV3-1,-,-,CASSRTGFATNEKPFF,TGTGCCAGCAGCCGTACAGGGTTTGCAACTAATGAAAAACCGTTTTTT
TRBJ1-5,TRBV20-1,-,-,CSARDRVMWGTGNQPQHF,TGCAGTGCTAGAGATCGGGTGATGTGGGGCACGGGCAATCAGCCCCAGCATTTT
TRBJ2-3,TRBV28,-,TRBD2,CASSTSGGMDTQYF,TGTGCCAGCAGCACTAGCGGGGGGATGGATACGCAGTATTTT
TRBJ2-1,TRBV29-1,-,-,CSVTGPLSHNEQFF,TGCAGCGTTACGGGACCGCTGTCCCACAATGAGCAGTTCTTC
TRBJ2-3,TRBV29-1,-,TRBD2,CSVDTGGDYTQYF,TGCAGCGTTGATACGGGAGGGGACTATACGCAGTATTTT
TRBJ2-2,TRBV29-1,-,-,CSGRDLVAGELFF,TGCAGCGGGCGGGACTTGGTGGCCGGGGAGCTGTTTTTT
TRBJ2-5,TRBV4-1,-,-,CASSQGPREWETQYF,TGCGCCAGCAGCCAGGGACCCCGGGAATGGGAGACCCAGTACTTC
TRBJ2-2,TRBV7-2,-,-,CASSLAQFTGELFF,TGTGCCAGCAGCTTAGCTCAGTTCACCGGGGAGCTGTTTTTT
TRBJ2-1,TRBV12-3/TRBV12-4,-,TRBD2,CASTLQALAGATQFF,TGTGCCAGCACCCTTCAAGCACTAGCGGGGGCAACGCAGTTCTTC
TRBJ2-3,TRBV28,few,-,CASSQPSRGDTQYF,TGTGCCAGCAGTCAGCCCTCTAGGGGCGATACGCAGTATTTT
TRBJ1-2,TRBV2,-,TRBD1,CASRADRGRSGYTF,TGTGCCAGCAGGGCGGACAGGGGAAGGTCCGGCTACACCTTC
TRBJ1-3,TRBV20-1,-,-,CSARVWDTIYF,TGCAGTGCTAGAGTATGGGACACCATATATTTT
TRBJ2-1,TRBV7-2,few,-,CASSLSVLNEQFF,TGTGCCAGCAGCTTAAGTGTCTTGAATGAGCAGTTCTTC
TRBJ2-5,TRBV10-3,few,-,CATRDSYQETQYF,TGTGCCACCAGGGACTCGTACCAAGAGACCCAGTACTTC
TRBJ1-6,TRBV12-3/TRBV12-4,-,-,CASRARSSYNSPLHF,TGTGCCAGCAGGGCGAGGAGCTCCTATAATTCACCCCTCCACTTT
TRBJ2-2,TRBV6-6,-,TRBD2,CASSYPHAGGPTGELFF,TGTGCCAGCAGTTACCCTCACGCGGGAGGCCCCACCGGGGAGCTGTTTTTT
TRBJ1-6,TRBV12-3/TRBV12-4,-,-,CASSLELANSPLHF,TGTGCCAGCAGTTTAGAGCTTGCCAATTCACCCCTCCACTTT
TRBJ2-1,TRBV9,-,-,CASSPWTGGFDEQFF,TGTGCCAGCAGCCCGTGGACGGGTGGGTTTGATGAGCAGTTCTTC
TRBJ1-1,TRBV28,few,-,CASSLPGLQAFF,TGTGCCAGCAGTTTACCGGGACTGCAAGCTTTCTTT
TRBJ2-3,TRBV5-1,-,-,CASSLGQGGSTDTQYF,TGCGCCAGCAGCTTGGGACAGGGAGGTAGCACAGATACGCAGTATTTT
TRBJ1-6,TRBV28,many,TRBD1,CASSSPGQGPRAPLHF,TGTGCCAGCAGTTCTCCGGGACAGGGGCCCCGCGCACCCCTCCACTTT
TRBJ1-4,TRBV29-1,-,TRBD1,CSVSGQVNEKLFF,TGCAGTGTGAGCGGACAGGTTAATGAAAAACTGTTTTTT
TRBJ2-7,TRBV27,few,TRBD2,CASSFLGGSHEQYF,TGTGCCAGCAGTTTTCTAGGCGGGAGCCACGAGCAGTACTTC
TRBJ2-5,TRBV7-2,-,-,CASTRGHQETQYF,TGTGCCAGCACCAGGGGACACCAAGAGACCCAGTACTTC
TRBJ2-1,TRBV5-4,-,TRBD2,CASSITSGSIPYNEQFF,TGTGCCAGCAGCATCACCAGCGGGAGTATCCCCTACAATGAGCAGTTCTTC
TRBJ1-5,TRBV6-5,once,-,CASSYPDRTSNQPQHF,TGTGCCAGCAGTTACCCAGACAGAACAAGCAATCAGCCCCAGCATTTT
TRBJ2-1,TRBV6-2/TRBV6-3,few,TRBD2,CASSYSTSGRNEQFF,TGTGCCAGCAGTTACTCAACTAGCGGGAGGAATGAGCAGTTCTTC
TRBJ1-1,TRBV2,-,-,CASSEGRQNTEAFF,TGTGCCAGCAGTGAGGGGCGGCAGAACACTGAAGCTTTCTTT
TRBJ2-1,TRBV6-2/TRBV6-3,-,TRBD1,CASKKDRDSYNEQFF,TGTGCCAGCAAAAAAGACCGGGACAGCTACAATGAGCAGTTCTTC
TRBJ2-3,TRBV29-1,-,TRBD2,CSAYPSGSTDTQYF,TGCAGCGCGTACCCTAGCGGAAGCACAGATACGCAGTATTTT
TRBJ2-1,TRBV20-1,-,TRBD2,CSAKTSGPYNEQFF,TGCAGTGCAAAGACTAGCGGGCCTTACAATGAGCAGTTCTTC